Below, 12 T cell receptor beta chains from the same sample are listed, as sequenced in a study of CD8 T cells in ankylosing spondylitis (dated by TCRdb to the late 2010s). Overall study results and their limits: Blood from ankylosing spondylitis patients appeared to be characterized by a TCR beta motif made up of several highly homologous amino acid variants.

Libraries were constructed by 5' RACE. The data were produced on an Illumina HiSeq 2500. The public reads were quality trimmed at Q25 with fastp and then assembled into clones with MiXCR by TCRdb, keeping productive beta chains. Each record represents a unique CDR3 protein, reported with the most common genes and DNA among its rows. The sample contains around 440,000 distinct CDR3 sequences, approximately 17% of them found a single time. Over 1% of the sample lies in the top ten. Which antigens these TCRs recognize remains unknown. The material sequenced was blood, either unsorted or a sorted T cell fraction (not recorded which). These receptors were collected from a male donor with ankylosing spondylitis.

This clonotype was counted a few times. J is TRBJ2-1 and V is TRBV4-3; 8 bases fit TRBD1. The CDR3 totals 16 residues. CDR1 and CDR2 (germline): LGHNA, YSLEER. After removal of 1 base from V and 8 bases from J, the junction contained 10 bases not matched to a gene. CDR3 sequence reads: CASSQAKPGQVYEQFF. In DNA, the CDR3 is TGCGCCAGCAGCCAAGCAAAACCGGGACAGGTGTATGAGCAGTTCTTC.

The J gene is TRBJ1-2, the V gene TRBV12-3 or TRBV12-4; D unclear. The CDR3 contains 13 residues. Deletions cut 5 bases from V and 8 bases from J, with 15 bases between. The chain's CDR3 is CASSLEEDFGYTF. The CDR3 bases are TGTGCCAGCAGTCTGGAGGAGGATTTCGGCTACACCTTC.

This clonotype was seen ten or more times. The CDR3 DNA reads as TGCGCCAGCAGCTTGAGGCCCGTACTCCCGGGGCAGAACACTGAAGCTTTCTTT. It codes for CASSLRPVLPGQNTEAFF. The V gene is TRBV5-1, the J gene TRBJ1-1; D is possibly TRBD1 (5 bases). The length of the CDR3 is 18 residues. V was pared by 1 base and J by 1 base, with 20 bases between. CDR1 and CDR2 from the germline V gene are SGHRS and YFSETQ.

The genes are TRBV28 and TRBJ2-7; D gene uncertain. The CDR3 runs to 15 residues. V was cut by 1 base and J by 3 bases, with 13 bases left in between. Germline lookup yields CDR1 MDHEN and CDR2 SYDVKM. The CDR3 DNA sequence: TGTGCCAGCAGTTTATCAGCCTCATGGGTCTACGAGCAGTACTTC. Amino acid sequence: CASSLSASWVYEQYF.

Here the CDR3 reads CASTRGERGGPNEQFF. The CDR3 bases are TGCGCCAGCACCCGGGGTGAGCGGGGGGGCCCAAATGAGCAGTTCTTC. The chain carries TRBV4-1 and TRBJ2-1; TRBD2 agrees at 10 bases. Unmatched junction bases numbered 13, after V lost 7 bases and J lost 7 bases. The CDR3 length is 16 residues. From germline, CDR1 is MGHRA and CDR2 YSYEKL.

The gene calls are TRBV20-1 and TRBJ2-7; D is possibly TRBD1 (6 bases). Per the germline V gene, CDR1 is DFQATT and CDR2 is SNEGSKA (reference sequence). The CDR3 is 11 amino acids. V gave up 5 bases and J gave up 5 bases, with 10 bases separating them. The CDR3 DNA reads TGCAGTGCTCGGCAGGGGAACGAGCAGTACTTC. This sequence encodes CSARQGNEQYF.

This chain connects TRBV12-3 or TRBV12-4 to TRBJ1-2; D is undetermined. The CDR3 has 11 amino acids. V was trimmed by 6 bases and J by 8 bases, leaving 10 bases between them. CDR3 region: CASSPNLGYTF. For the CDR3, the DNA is TGTGCCAGCAGCCCCAACCTAGGCTACACCTTC.

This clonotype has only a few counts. The DNA of the CDR3 is TGTGCCAGCAGCTCTAAACAGGGGGTTGAAGCTTTCTTT. Its translation is CASSSKQGVEAFF. The genes are TRBV3-1 and TRBJ1-1, with 8 bases aligning to TRBD1. The CDR3 totals 13 residues. V dropped 5 bases and J dropped 7; count of bases not matched to a gene: 6. Germline-derived CDR1 and CDR2 are LGHDT and YNNKEL (reference sequence).

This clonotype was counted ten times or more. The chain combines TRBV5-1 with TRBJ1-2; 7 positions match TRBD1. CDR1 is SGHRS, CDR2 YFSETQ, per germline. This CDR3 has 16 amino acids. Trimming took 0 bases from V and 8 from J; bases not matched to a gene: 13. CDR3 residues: CASSLARDSIISGYTF. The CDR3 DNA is TGCGCCAGCAGCTTGGCCCGGGACAGCATTATTTCGGGCTACACCTTC.

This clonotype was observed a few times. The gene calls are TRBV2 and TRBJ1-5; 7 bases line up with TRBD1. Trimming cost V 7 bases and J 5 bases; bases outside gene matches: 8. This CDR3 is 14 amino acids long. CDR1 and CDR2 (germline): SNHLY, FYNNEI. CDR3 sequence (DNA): TGTGCCAGCAACCTCAGGGGGTCCTATCAGCCCCAGCATTTT. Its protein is CASNLRGSYQPQHF.

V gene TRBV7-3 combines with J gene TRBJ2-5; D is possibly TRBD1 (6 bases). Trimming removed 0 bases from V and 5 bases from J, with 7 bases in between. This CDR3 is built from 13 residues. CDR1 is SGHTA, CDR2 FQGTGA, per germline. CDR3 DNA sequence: TGTGCCAGCAGCTTAACGCAGGGGGAGACCCAGTACTTC. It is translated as CASSLTQGETQYF.

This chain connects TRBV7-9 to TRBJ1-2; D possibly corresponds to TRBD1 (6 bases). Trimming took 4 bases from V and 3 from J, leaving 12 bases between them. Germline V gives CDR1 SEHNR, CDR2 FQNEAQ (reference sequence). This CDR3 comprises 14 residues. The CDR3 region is CASSSQGFDYGYTF. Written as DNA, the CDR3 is TGTGCCAGCAGCTCACAGGGATTTGACTATGGCTACACCTTC.